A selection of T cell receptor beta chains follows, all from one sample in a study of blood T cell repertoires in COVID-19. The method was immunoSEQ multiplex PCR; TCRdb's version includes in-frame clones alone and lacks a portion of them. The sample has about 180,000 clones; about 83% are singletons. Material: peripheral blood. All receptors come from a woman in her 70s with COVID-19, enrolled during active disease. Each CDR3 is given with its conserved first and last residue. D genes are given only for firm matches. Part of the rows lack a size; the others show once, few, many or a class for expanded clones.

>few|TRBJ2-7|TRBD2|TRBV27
TGTGCCAGCAGTCCCGGGACTAGCGTGTACCCGACCTACGAGCAGTACTTC
CASSPGTSVYPTYEQYF
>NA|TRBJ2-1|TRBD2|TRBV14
TGTGCCAGCAGCCAAGATAGCGGGACGAGCAATGAGCAGTTCTTC
CASSQDSGTSNEQFF
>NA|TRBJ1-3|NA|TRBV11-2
TGTGCCAGCAGCTTCTGGACACCGAGCTCTGGAAACACCATATATTTT
CASSFWTPSSGNTIYF
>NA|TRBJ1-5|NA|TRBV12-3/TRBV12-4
TGTGCCAGCAGTTTTAAGCCGAATCAGCCCCAGCATTTT
CASSFKPNQPQHF
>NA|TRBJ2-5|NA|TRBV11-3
TGTGCCAGCAGCTTAGATGTAACAACCCAGTACTTC
CASSLDVTTQYF
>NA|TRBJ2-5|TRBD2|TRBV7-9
TGTGCCAGCAGCTTAGCCGGGACTAGCGGACAAGAGACCCAGTACTTC
CASSLAGTSGQETQYF
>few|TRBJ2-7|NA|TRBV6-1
TGTGCCAGCAGTGAAGTCGGGTCCCTACGTTGGGACTTC
CASSEVGSLRWDF
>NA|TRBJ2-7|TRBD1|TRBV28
TGTGCCAGCAGTTTAGAGGGACAGGGATACGAGCAGTACTTC
CASSLEGQGYEQYF
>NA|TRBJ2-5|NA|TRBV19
TGTGCCAGTAGTCCTCGGGATCGGCGGGAGACCCAGTACTTC
CASSPRDRRETQYF
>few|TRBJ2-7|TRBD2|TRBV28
TGTGCCAGCAGGAAAGCGGGAGACAGCTACGAGCAGTACTTC
CASRKAGDSYEQYF
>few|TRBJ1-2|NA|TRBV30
TGTGCCTGGAGTCGGGGGGAGAATGATGGCTACACCTTC
CAWSRGENDGYTF
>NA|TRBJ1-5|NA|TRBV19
TGTGCCAGTAGTATGGGGGGGAATCAGCCCCAGCATTTT
CASSMGGNQPQHF
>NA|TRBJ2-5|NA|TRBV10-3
TGTGCCATCAGTGAGTCTAGCACGCGGGAGACCCAGTACTTC
CAISESSTRETQYF
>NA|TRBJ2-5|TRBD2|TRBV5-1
TGCGCCAGCAGCTTAACTAGCGGGGGACAAGAGACCCAGTACTTC
CASSLTSGGQETQYF
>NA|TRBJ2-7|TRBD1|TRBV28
TGTGCCAGCAGTTTACGACAGGGCCACGAGCAGTACTTC
CASSLRQGHEQYF
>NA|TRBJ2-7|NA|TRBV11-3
TGTGCCAGCAGATCCCCCTCTGGGGGGGCCCACGAGCAGTACTTC
CASRSPSGGAHEQYF
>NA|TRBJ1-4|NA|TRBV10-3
TGTGCCATCAGTGAGTCTGGCGATCGGGATGAAAAACTGTTTTTT
CAISESGDRDEKLFF